This T cell receptor (beta chain) emerged from a study of regulatory T cells in long-lasting Graves disease. The wider study: Duration of antithyroid drug therapy among newly diagnosed Graves' patients was under 3 months.

The time point is: newly diagnosed GD, antithyroid drugs for less than 3 months. The authors made the TCR library using RNA they extracted from PBMCs. Study observations and caveats: Sampling was limited to peripheral blood rather than thyroid tissue.

Through Arm-PCR of CDR3 regions and iRepertoire HTBI primers, TCR beta libraries were built. Original processing notes: The samples yielded fewer than 75 TRBV and 13 to 15 TRBJ segments. TCRdb reanalysed the multiplex PCR reads using MiXCR and keeps one entry per CDR3 protein. The V and J calls were determined by TCRdb, not by the authors. This sample has roughly 500,000 distinct CDR3 sequences; about 12% occur once, and the top ten carry roughly 8.2%. This clonotype was picked up a small number of times. The antigen is not known. Trimming cost V 7 bases and J 7 bases, with 17 bases left between them. The length of the CDR3 is 14 residues. CDR1 MNHEY and CDR2 SMNVEV come from the germline V gene (reference sequence). The same data also went into a second study, on T cells in Graves' hyperthyroidism and ophthalmopathy.

Sequenced here: peripheral blood mononuclear cells (PBMCs), sampled at new diagnosis, from a patient treated with antithyroid drugs. The receptor's source is a woman between 25 and 40 years old with Graves disease. The V gene is TRBV27, the J gene TRBJ2-1; D unresolved. DNA of the CDR3: TGTGCCAGCACCACTCCCTCTCTGAGTAATGAGCAGTTCTTC. Amino acid sequence: CASTTPSLSNEQFF.